These 20 T cell receptor beta chains came from one sample sequenced in a study of cytomegalovirus exposure and HLA in healthy donors. The assay was immunoSEQ multiplex PCR, and TCRdb's table has in-frame clones only and misses some. The data hold roughly 150,000 clones, with about 88% observed a single time. What was sequenced was PBMCs. These TCRs come from a woman aged 18-29 years in good health and CMV-seropositive.

This sequence joins TRBV11-2 and TRBJ2-7; 7 bases are a match to TRBD1. Trimming took 1 base from V and 3 from J; bases not matched to a gene: 9. Germline V CDR1 and CDR2: SGHAT, FQNNGV. This CDR3 has 16 residues. CDR3 amino acids: CASSLVGGALGYEQYF. Here the CDR3 DNA reads TGTGCCAGCAGCTTAGTAGGGGGCGCTTTGGGCTACGAGCAGTACTTC.

The J gene is TRBJ1-2, the V gene TRBV4-2, with 9 bases that match TRBD1. Per the germline V gene, CDR1 is LGHNA and CDR2 is YNFKEQ. Trimming removed 3 bases from V and 8 bases from J; junction bases left unmatched: 13. The CDR3 covers 16 residues. CDR3 protein: CASSHDIPGTGSGYTF. Here the CDR3 DNA reads TGTGCCAGCAGCCACGACATTCCCGGGACAGGGAGCGGCTACACCTTC.

The rearrangement joins TRBV13 to TRBJ2-1, with 8 bases aligning to TRBD2. The junction had 10 bases not matched to a gene; V was cut back by 1 base and J by 8 bases. Germline V gene sequence: CDR1 PRHDT, CDR2 FYEKMQ (reference sequence). This CDR3 is built from 16 residues. Written as DNA, the CDR3 is TGTGCCAGCAGCTTAGTTGCCAGCGGGAGAATCGATGAGCAGTTCTTC. Translated: CASSLVASGRIDEQFF.

This rearrangement joins TRBV6-5 to TRBJ2-7, with TRBD1 identical over 7 bases. CDR1 is MNHEY, CDR2 SVGAGI, per germline. The V gene end was trimmed by 2 bases and the J gene end by 2 bases; junction bases not matched to a gene: 3. This CDR3 region has 14 residues. DNA of the CDR3: TGTGCCAGCAGTTACGGGACAGATACCTACGAGCAGTACTTC. Its translation is CASSYGTDTYEQYF.

The chain combines TRBV6-6 with TRBJ2-7; TRBD2 aligns across 7 bases. The CDR3 covers 13 residues. V shed 7 bases, J shed 7 bases, and the junction held 10 bases outside the gene matches. Germline-derived CDR1 and CDR2 are MNHNY and SVGAGI (reference sequence). CDR3: CASTEAGVLEQYF. The CDR3 DNA is TGTGCCAGCACCGAGGCGGGAGTGTTAGAGCAGTACTTC.

The chain recombines TRBV7-9 with TRBJ2-2; maybe TRBD2 (6 bases). Germline values: CDR1 SEHNR, CDR2 FQNEAQ (reference sequence). V was shortened by 5 bases and J by 6 bases, with 16 bases between the two germline ends. This CDR3 region has 15 residues. CDR3 DNA sequence: TGTGCCAGCAGCCCTAGACTCTCGGGGGCCGGGGAGCTGTTTTTT. This codes for CASSPRLSGAGELFF.

The chain has TRBV9 and TRBJ1-3; TRBD1 matches 9 bases. Per the germline V gene, CDR1 is SGDLS and CDR2 is YYNGEE. This CDR3 has 13 residues. The V gene end was trimmed by 3 bases and the J gene end by 8 bases; junction bases not matched to a gene: 3. Here the CDR3 reads CASSARTGDTIYF. In DNA form, the CDR3 reads TGTGCCAGCAGCGCGAGGACAGGGGACACCATATATTTT.

The J gene is TRBJ1-3, the V gene TRBV7-6; D unclear. Germline-derived CDR1 and CDR2 are SGHVS and FNYEAQ. The CDR3 extends over 14 amino acids. The germline V and J ends were trimmed by 0 bases and 3 bases, with 6 bases remaining between them. CDR3 DNA sequence: TGTGCCAGCAGCTTAGCGTTCAGTGGAAACACCATATATTTT. The encoded protein is CASSLAFSGNTIYF.

Remarks on this clone: One junction end does not reproduce the germline sequence, and a read error may be involved. This chain joins TRBV7-2 and TRBJ2-3; 10 positions match TRBD2. This CDR3 is built from 15 residues. CDR1 is SGHTA and CDR2 is FQGNSA in the germline V gene. The CDR3 sequence: CASSLAGVSTDTQYF. DNA for the CDR3: TGTGCCAGCAGCCTAGCGGGAGTGAGCACAGATACGCAGTATTTT.

This chain connects TRBV27 to TRBJ1-1; D unclear. Germline lookup yields CDR1 MNHEY and CDR2 SMNVEV (reference sequence). V lost 3 bases and J lost 1, with 6 bases in between. CDR3 length: 13 residues. The CDR3 here is CASSFSANTEAFF. Written as DNA, the CDR3 is TGTGCCAGCAGTTTCAGCGCGAACACTGAAGCTTTCTTT.

The chain is built from TRBV6-5 and TRBJ2-7; weak D call: TRBD2 (5 bases). Trimming pared 0 bases from V and 2 bases from J, leaving 14 bases between. CDR1 and CDR2 from the germline V gene are MNHEY and SVGAGI. CDR3 length: 16 amino acids. The CDR3 region is CASSYSLASRTYEQYF. For the CDR3, the DNA is TGTGCCAGCAGTTACTCCTTGGCTAGCCGTACCTACGAGCAGTACTTC.

CDR3 DNA sequence: TGTGCCAGCAGCCAACTTGCAGGGGCGTCTGGCTACACCTTC. Its translation: CASSQLAGASGYTF. This chain joins TRBV14 and TRBJ1-2, with D possibly being TRBD1 (6 bases). The CDR3 runs 14 residues. The V gene lost 2 bases and the J gene lost 7 bases, with 14 bases spanning the gap. Germline V gene data show CDR1 as SGHDN and CDR2 as FVKESK.

This clone was detected only a few times. This sequence joins TRBV6-5 and TRBJ1-1; D unclear. The CDR3 extends over 12 amino acids. Deletions cut 8 bases from V and 4 bases from J, with 11 bases between. The germline V gene has CDR1 MNHEY and CDR2 SVGAGI. The DNA for the CDR3 is TGTGCCAGCTCCCGGGCGGGCACTGAAGCTTTCTTT. It is translated as CASSRAGTEAFF.

This chain links TRBV7-9 with TRBJ1-2; 12 nucleotides agree with TRBD1. The CDR3 covers 17 residues. The germline CDR1 and CDR2 sequences are SEHNR and FQNEAQ (reference sequence). Germline trimming cut 3 bases from V and 4 bases from J; bases unmatched to any gene: 9. The CDR3: CASSLAGTGGVGYGYTF. Here the CDR3 DNA reads TGTGCCAGCAGCTTGGCCGGGACAGGGGGCGTGGGCTATGGCTACACCTTC. The full variable domain, completed using reference TRBV7-9 and TRBJ1-2, is DTGVSQNPRHKITKRGQNVTFRCDPISEHNRLYWYRQTLGQGPEFLTYFQNEAQLEKSRLLSDRFSAERPKGSFSTLEIQRTEQGDSAMYLCASSLAGTGGVGYGYTFGSGTRLTVV.

CDR3 bases: TGTGCCAGCATAAAGCTAGCGGGAGGGACAGATACGCAGTATTTT. Translated, it gives CASIKLAGGTDTQYF. The chain links TRBV6-1 to TRBJ2-3, with 12 bases matching TRBD2. With 7 bases clipped from V and 3 bases from J, the junction kept 5 bases outside the gene matches. Germline assignment: CDR1 MNHNS and CDR2 SASEGT. CDR3 length: 15 amino acids.

The gene calls are TRBV7-3 and TRBJ2-5; D unclear. V lost 4 bases, J lost 7 bases, and 13 bases lay in between. This CDR3 comprises 13 residues. Germline CDR1 reads SGHTA; CDR2 reads FQGTGA. CDR3 coding DNA: TGTGCCAGCAGCTCTCGGATGGCAGGGACCCAGTACTTC. It translates to CASSSRMAGTQYF.

The chain is built from TRBV11-2 and TRBJ2-2; 9 positions match TRBD2. This CDR3 region has 16 residues. The junction had 11 bases not matched to a gene; V was cut back by 5 bases and J by 7 bases. CDR1 and CDR2 (germline): SGHAT, FQNNGV. The CDR3 sequence: CASSLAGQLIGGELFF. The DNA of the CDR3 is TGTGCCAGCAGCCTAGCGGGACAGCTTATCGGCGGGGAGCTGTTTTTT.

The V and J genes are TRBV2 and TRBJ1-2; D uncertain. The germline V and J ends were trimmed by 1 base and 8 bases, with 14 bases remaining between them. Germline assignment: CDR1 SNHLY and CDR2 FYNNEI. The CDR3 totals 14 residues. The CDR3 DNA is TGTGCCAGCAGTGAAGATTTCGCTTCAGGAGGCTACACCTTC. It specifies CASSEDFASGGYTF.

The chain carries TRBV28 and TRBJ1-2; tentative D call: TRBD1 (6 bases). Germline V gene sequence: CDR1 MDHEN, CDR2 SYDVKM. V lost 3 bases and J lost 8, with 10 bases in between. The CDR3 covers 12 residues. In DNA form, the CDR3 reads TGTGCCAGCAGTTTGGCAGGGACAGGCTACACCTTC. This sequence encodes CASSLAGTGYTF.

The table lists this clone with a count of one. CDR3 residues: CASSEARDRRNEKLFF. CDR3 nucleotides: TGTGCCAGCAGTGAAGCGCGGGACAGAAGAAATGAAAAACTGTTTTTT. The rearrangement uses TRBV2 and TRBJ1-4, with 7 bases aligning to TRBD1. V lost 0 bases and J lost 5; bases outside the gene matches: 6. CDR3 length: 16 amino acids. Germline V gene lookup returns CDR1 SNHLY and CDR2 FYNNEI.